A selection of T cell receptor beta chains follows, all from one sample in a study of early T cells in non-severe SARS-CoV-2 infection. One entry per CDR3 protein results from TCRdb running MiXCR on the 5' RACE reads. The table records 49,000 or so distinct CDR3 sequences, about 6.5% of them present only once. Sequences were derived from whole blood, sampled at baseline. The receptors originated from an adult who was a healthcare worker with PCR-confirmed SARS-CoV-2 infection or an uninfected control (not recorded which). Both conserved end residues are part of each CDR3. The D gene is left open where the match is weak. Rows give clone size only sometimes, using once, few, many, or a class for an expanded clone.

TRBV7-3	TRBJ2-3	-	few	TGTGCCAGCAGTCCCACGGGCGCGACGTTAGATACGCAGTATTTT	CASSPTGATLDTQYF
TRBV7-9	TRBJ2-4	-	many	TGTGCCAGCAGCTTAGAGAAGGGTCCCAAAAACATTCAGTACTTC	CASSLEKGPKNIQYF
TRBV7-8	TRBJ2-3	-	-	TGTGCCAGCAGCTATTGGGGGGGCTCAGATACGCAGTATTTT	CASSYWGGSDTQYF
TRBV6-5	TRBJ2-2	-	many	TGTGCCAGCCGGATCACACCCACCGGGGAGCTGTTTTTT	CASRITPTGELFF
TRBV29-1	TRBJ1-1	TRBD1	many	TGCAGCGTTGAGCGAGGGGGCGAGATGGAAGCTTTCTTT	CSVERGGEMEAFF
TRBV19	TRBJ2-3	-	few	TGTGCCAGTAGCTCTTACAGGGAAATGGAGCAGTATTTT	CASSSYREMEQYF
TRBV7-2	TRBJ1-2	-	many	TGTGCCAGCAGCTTGGGGTCGCATTATGGCTACACCTTC	CASSLGSHYGYTF
TRBV11-2	TRBJ2-7	-	many	TGTGCCAGCAGCATAAACAGGGCCCTCGAGCAGTACTTC	CASSINRALEQYF
TRBV12-3/TRBV12-4	TRBJ2-3	TRBD2	few	TGTGCCAGCACCACATTAGGTAGCGGGCAGCTGACAGATACGCAGTATTTT	CASTTLGSGQLTDTQYF
TRBV27	TRBJ2-7	TRBD1	few	TGTGCCAGCAGTTCCGGGACAGGGTCATCTTACGAGCAGTACTTC	CASSSGTGSSYEQYF
TRBV9	TRBJ2-3	TRBD2	many	TGTGCCAGCAGCGTTAGCGGGGGGGCCGAAGATACGCAGTATTTT	CASSVSGGAEDTQYF
TRBV29-1	TRBJ2-1	TRBD1	many	TGCAGCGTTGAAGATATGACAGGGGTACGATACAGTGAGCGGTTCTTC	CSVEDMTGVRYSERFF
TRBV4-1	TRBJ2-3	-	-	TGCGCCAGCAGCCACACGGAAGGCACAGATACGCAGTATTTT	CASSHTEGTDTQYF
TRBV20-1	TRBJ2-1	TRBD2	-	TGCAGTGCTAGGGTCCCCACTAGCGGGGGAAACAATGAGCAGTTCTTC	CSARVPTSGGNNEQFF
TRBV4-3	TRBJ2-7	TRBD2	-	TGCGCCAGCAGCCAAGTAGGACTAGCGGGGGGTCCTGGCGCCTACGAGCAGTACTTC	CASSQVGLAGGPGAYEQYF
TRBV11-2	TRBJ1-5	-	many	TGTGCCAGCAGCTTGACGGATAGCAATCAGCCCCAGCATTTT	CASSLTDSNQPQHF
TRBV5-1	TRBJ2-7	-	-	TGCGCCAGCAGCATGCAGGGGGGTGCCTACGAGCAGTACTTC	CASSMQGGAYEQYF
TRBV7-6	TRBJ2-3	-	many	TGTGCCAGCAGCTCTAGGGCCACAGATACGCAGTATTTT	CASSSRATDTQYF
TRBV20-1	TRBJ2-7	TRBD1	-	TGCAGTGCTAGAGGTAGGACAGGTCTTACCTACGAGCAGTACTTC	CSARGRTGLTYEQYF
TRBV9	TRBJ2-3	-	few	TGTGCCAGCAGCGTAAATGAGGAAGGATCTAGCACAGATACGCAGTATTTT	CASSVNEEGSSTDTQYF
TRBV12-3/TRBV12-4	TRBJ2-7	-	many	TGTGCCAGCAGGGGGGACCTGGGCGAGCAGTACTTC	CASRGDLGEQYF
TRBV6-5	TRBJ2-3	TRBD2	many	TGTGCCAGCAGGGCACCTAGCGGAGATACGCAGTATTTT	CASRAPSGDTQYF
TRBV5-1	TRBJ2-1	TRBD2	-	TGCGCCAGCAGCTTGATGGTAGCGGGGAGGAATGAGCAGTTCTTC	CASSLMVAGRNEQFF
TRBV5-1	TRBJ2-7	TRBD1	-	TGCGCCAGCAGCCCGACCCGGACAGGGGACTACGAGCAGTACTTC	CASSPTRTGDYEQYF
TRBV10-3	TRBJ2-3	-	many	TGTGCCATCAAGGGGGTTGGCACAGATACGCAGTATTTT	CAIKGVGTDTQYF
TRBV14	TRBJ2-1	TRBD1	-	TGTGCCAGCAGCCAAGATCTGGGGACAGGGGTCTACAATGAGCAGTTCTTC	CASSQDLGTGVYNEQFF
TRBV13	TRBJ2-5	-	many	TGTGCCAGCAGCTCGTTTAGCGAGACCCAGTACTTC	CASSSFSETQYF
TRBV27	TRBJ1-4	-	many	TGTGCCAGCAGTCTTTTCGGGAATACTAATGAAAAACTGTTTTTT	CASSLFGNTNEKLFF
TRBV11-1	TRBJ2-5	TRBD2	-	TGTGCCAGCAGCCGTGGGACTAGAGGGAACCCGTACTTC	CASSRGTRGNPYF
TRBV6-2/TRBV6-3	TRBJ2-1	-	few	TGTGCCAGCAGTTACTATAGGGGCCGGGGTGAGCAGTTCTTC	CASSYYRGRGEQFF
TRBV7-8	TRBJ2-7	TRBD1	medium-sized	TGTGCCAGCAGCTTAGGGACAGGGCTGTACGAGCAGTACTTC	CASSLGTGLYEQYF
TRBV20-1	TRBJ2-7	TRBD1	many	TGCAGTGCTAGATCTGGGACAGGGGGTTCCGGGGAGCAGTACTTC	CSARSGTGGSGEQYF
TRBV6-2/TRBV6-3	TRBJ2-6	-	many	TGTGCCAGCAGTTACGCCCTCTCTGGGGCCAACGTCCTGACTTTC	CASSYALSGANVLTF
TRBV14	TRBJ2-7	TRBD1	few	TGTGCCAGCAGCCAAGGCCGCAGGGGGAGCTCCTACGAGCAGTACTTC	CASSQGRRGSSYEQYF
TRBV20-1	TRBJ1-3	-	many	TGCAGTGCTCTCACGGACGTGAGCTCTGGAAACACCATATATTTT	CSALTDVSSGNTIYF
TRBV20-1	TRBJ2-3	-	-	TGCAGTGCCGGACAGACTAGCACAGATACGCAGTATTTT	CSAGQTSTDTQYF
TRBV7-8	TRBJ2-7	-	-	TGTGCCAGCAGCCAAGTAGGGGTGGTGGGTAGCTACGAGCAGTACTTC	CASSQVGVVGSYEQYF
TRBV6-6	TRBJ1-1	-	medium-sized	TGTGCCAGCAGTTACTCCCGGAACACTGAAGCTTTCTTT	CASSYSRNTEAFF
TRBV5-1	TRBJ1-5	-	many	TGCGCCAGCAGCTTGGGGGTCCACAGGGAAGGGCAGCCCCAGCATTTT	CASSLGVHREGQPQHF
TRBV12-3/TRBV12-4	TRBJ1-2	-	many	TGTGCCAGCAGTCCCACCCCTCGGACGCACCCTTATGGCTACACCTTC	CASSPTPRTHPYGYTF